This passage covers 32 T cell receptor beta chains from one sample sequenced in a study of T cell responses to AZD1222 COVID-19 vaccine. Repertoires were generated with immunoSEQ multiplex PCR, while TCRdb's copy carries only in-frame clones and drops some. Found here are hundreds of thousands of clones, roughly 93% of them singletons; the top ten hold roughly 0.5%. The source material was peripheral blood, sampled 28 days after the second AZD1222 dose. Receptors were obtained from an adult who received the AZD1222 COVID-19 vaccine.

This clone was counted a single time. CDR3 region: CASSPSGVNEQFF. The CDR3 DNA follows: TGTGCCAGCAGCCCCAGTGGAGTCAATGAGCAGTTCTTC. The chain is built from TRBV9 and TRBJ2-1; D gene ambiguous. Trimming removed 4 bases at V and 6 bases at J, with 11 bases between. The CDR3 length is 13 residues. CDR1 and CDR2 from the germline V gene are SGDLS and YYNGEE.

V gene TRBV28 combines with J gene TRBJ1-2; 7 bases agree with TRBD1. CDR1 and CDR2 from the germline V gene are MDHEN and SYDVKM. J lost 7 bases, V lost 4 bases, and 6 bases had no gene match. CDR3 length: 13 residues. The CDR3, as DNA: TGTGCCAGCAGTTACAGGGGCCCCGGTGGCTACACCTTC. Protein product: CASSYRGPGGYTF.

V usage is TRBV27 and J usage is TRBJ2-2; possibly TRBD2 for D (7 bases). Trimming pared 6 bases from V and 3 bases from J, leaving 17 bases between. This CDR3 comprises 16 residues. Germline V gene lookup returns CDR1 MNHEY and CDR2 SMNVEV (reference sequence). The CDR3 spells CASSIRGTTDTGELFF. Here the CDR3 DNA reads TGTGCCAGCAGCATTAGGGGGACTACGGACACCGGGGAGCTGTTTTTT.

The chain links TRBV28 to TRBJ2-3; 10 bases line up with TRBD1. The CDR3 totals 14 residues. The ends lost 8 bases at V and 6 bases at J; junction bases unmatched: 8. Germline-derived CDR1 and CDR2 are MDHEN and SYDVKM. The CDR3 spells CASYSRDRGDTQYF. The CDR3, as DNA: TGTGCCAGCTATTCTCGGGACAGGGGTGATACGCAGTATTTT.

The J gene is TRBJ1-1, the V gene TRBV6-1, with D perhaps matching TRBD1 (5 bases). Deletions cut 2 bases from V and 5 bases from J, with 18 bases between. This CDR3 is 16 amino acids long. The V gene's germline CDR1 is MNHNS and CDR2 SASEGT. The CDR3 DNA follows: TGTGCCAGCAGTGAAAGTGGGGCGGGAGGTAGGACTGAAGCTTTCTTT. This gives the protein CASSESGAGGRTEAFF.

This clone was observed once. V usage is TRBV2 and J usage is TRBJ1-5; D is perhaps TRBD1 (5 bases). Looked up from germline, CDR1 is SNHLY and CDR2 is FYNNEI. The CDR3 length is 14 residues. V was shortened by 3 bases and J by 4 bases, with 10 bases between the two germline ends. The CDR3 is CASSDRDPNQPQHF. The DNA for the CDR3 is TGTGCCAGCAGTGACCGGGACCCAAATCAGCCCCAGCATTTT.

The genes are TRBV3-1 (or the pseudogene TRBV3-2) and TRBJ2-5, with D perhaps matching TRBD1 (7 bases). Germline CDR1 LGHDT, CDR2 YNNKEL (reference sequence). Trimming left V 0 bases short and J 7 bases short, with 9 bases between. The CDR3 contains 13 residues. The CDR3 DNA reads as TGTGCCAGCAGCCAAGAGGAGGGGGCGACCCAGTACTTC. This sequence encodes CASSQEEGATQYF.

Written as DNA, the CDR3 is TGTGCCACCAGCAGCGGTTACAATGAGCAGTTCTTC. Translated, it gives CATSSGYNEQFF. The chain is built from TRBV15 and TRBJ2-1; D is unclear. The germline V gene encodes CDR1 LNHNV and CDR2 YYDKDF (reference sequence). Trimming removed 3 bases from V and 4 bases from J, with 4 bases in between. The length of the CDR3 is 12 residues. Together with reference TRBV15 and TRBJ2-1, the CDR3 gives the full variable domain: DAMVIQNPRYQVTQFGKPVTLSCSQTLNHNVMYWYQQKSSQAPKLLFHYYDKDFNNEADTPDNFQSRRPNTSFCFLDIRSPGLGDTAMYLCATSSGYNEQFFGPGTRLTVL.

J is TRBJ2-5 and V is TRBV5-1, with D possibly TRBD1 on 7 matching bases. The CDR3 consists of 15 residues. Per germline, CDR1 SGHRS and CDR2 YFSETQ. V gave up 4 bases and J gave up 0 bases, with 13 bases separating them. CDR3 protein: CASSGGTDYQETQYF. As DNA, the CDR3 is TGCGCCAGCAGCGGAGGGACAGACTACCAAGAGACCCAGTACTTC.

The V gene is TRBV5-1, the J gene TRBJ2-7; 9 bases line up with TRBD1. With V trimmed by 0 bases and J by 7 bases, 8 bases remained unmatched. Germline CDR1 SGHRS, CDR2 YFSETQ. The CDR3 spans 15 residues. CDR3 coding DNA: TGCGCCAGCAGCTTGGGGGGACAGGGAATGGGTGAGCAGTACTTC. Its translation is CASSLGGQGMGEQYF.

The count of this clone is one. The V and J genes are TRBV6-2 or TRBV6-3 and TRBJ2-7; weak D call: TRBD2 (6 bases). CDR1 and CDR2 (germline): MNHEY, SVGEGT. The CDR3 extends over 16 amino acids. V lost 2 bases, J lost 3 bases, and 17 bases lay in between. The CDR3 is CASSYRVIAELYEQYF. CDR3 sequence (DNA): TGTGCCAGCAGTTACCGGGTTATAGCGGAGCTCTACGAGCAGTACTTC.

This clone was detected only once. CDR3 coding DNA: TGTGCCAGCAGCTTCGCCCCCTCGGACGAGCAGTACTTC. It specifies CASSFAPSDEQYF. V gene TRBV5-6 combines with J gene TRBJ2-7; D is unresolved. The CDR3 covers 13 residues. V gave up 2 bases and J gave up 5 bases, with 11 bases separating them. Germline lookup yields CDR1 SGHDT and CDR2 YYEEEE.

The rearrangement links TRBV24-1 to TRBJ1-5, with D hard to call. V lost 4 bases and J 11 bases, leaving 11 bases between the germline ends. The length of the CDR3 is 12 residues. Germline assignment: CDR1 KGHDR and CDR2 SFDVKD. The CDR3 DNA is TGTGCCACCAGTGACCGGTCCCTGGCCCAGCATTTT. Amino acid sequence: CATSDRSLAQHF.

The J gene is TRBJ2-7, the V gene TRBV5-6; tentative D call: TRBD1 (6 bases). This CDR3 is 17 amino acids long. In germline, CDR1 is SGHDT, CDR2 YYEEEE. Trimming removed 0 bases at V and 9 bases at J, with 25 bases between. The CDR3 is CASSLGLSQGEGYGQYF. For the CDR3, the DNA is TGTGCCAGCAGCTTGGGCCTTTCACAGGGCGAGGGGTATGGGCAGTACTTC.

The J gene is TRBJ2-1, the V gene TRBV5-1, with 7 bases that match TRBD1. There are 16 residues in the CDR3. The junction had 5 bases not matched to a gene; V was cut back by 0 bases and J by 2 bases. The germline gives CDR1 SGHRS, CDR2 YFSETQ. The DNA of the CDR3 is TGCGCCAGCAGCTTGGACGGGACAGCGGCCTACAATGAGCAGTTCTTC. It encodes CASSLDGTAAYNEQFF. Full variable domain (rest looked up from reference TRBV5-1 and TRBJ2-1): KAGVTQTPRYLIKTRGQQVTLSCSPISGHRSVSWYQQTPGQGLQFLFEYFSETQRNKGNFPGRFSGRQFSNSRSEMNVSTLELGDSALYLCASSLDGTAAYNEQFFGPGTRLTVL.

The gene calls are TRBV27 and TRBJ2-7; TRBD2 might be the D (7 bases). CDR3 length: 15 residues. CDR1 and CDR2 (germline): MNHEY, SMNVEV (reference sequence). With 6 bases removed from V and 2 bases from J, the gap between germline ends came to 17 bases. The chain's CDR3 is CASSGPAGAPYEQYF. CDR3 sequence (DNA): TGTGCCAGCAGCGGCCCGGCGGGGGCACCCTACGAGCAGTACTTC.

In the case of this clone: Mismatch with germline at one junction end may stem from a read error. The gene calls are TRBV6-2 or TRBV6-3 and TRBJ2-7; D is unresolved. Germline V lookup: CDR1 MNHEY, CDR2 SVGEGT. This CDR3 has 12 residues. The chain's CDR3 is CASSPLTYEQCF. The CDR3 coding sequence is TGTGCCAGCAGTCCGCTAACCTACGAGCAGTGCTTC.

This chain uses TRBV6-1 with TRBJ2-7; D call uncertain. Per the germline V gene, CDR1 is MNHNS and CDR2 is SASEGT. Trimming removed 2 bases at V and 6 bases at J, with 5 bases between. There are 11 residues in the CDR3. CDR3 DNA sequence: TGTGCCAGCAGTGAATTCGCCGAGCAGTACTTC. Its protein product is CASSEFAEQYF.

The chain employs TRBV2 and TRBJ1-2; unclear D gene. The germline CDR1 and CDR2 sequences are SNHLY and FYNNEI. V was cut by 4 bases and J by 4 bases, with 16 bases left in between. The CDR3 runs to 15 residues. CDR3 coding DNA: TGTGCCAGCAGTGTAGTCAGAAGTTGGGGCTATGGCTACACCTTC. Protein product: CASSVVRSWGYGYTF. The entire variable domain, with the rest obtained from reference TRBV2 and TRBJ1-2, is as follows: EPEVTQTPSHQVTQMGQEVILRCVPISNHLYFYWYRQILGQKVEFLVSFYNNEISEKSEIFDDQFSVERPDGSNFTLKIRSTKLEDSAMYFCASSVVRSWGYGYTFGSGTRLTVV.

The CDR3 DNA reads as TGTGCCGGCCGTGGGCCGGCTAACTATGGCTACACCTTC. Its protein product is CAGRGPANYGYTF. The gene calls are TRBV2 and TRBJ1-2; no clear D. The CDR3 is 13 amino acids. The V gene's germline CDR1 is SNHLY and CDR2 FYNNEI. The V and J ends lost 11 bases and 0 bases respectively, with 13 bases between them.

The V call is TRBV6-2 or TRBV6-3, the J call TRBJ2-2; 9 nucleotides agree with TRBD1. The CDR3 extends over 16 amino acids. Germline V gives CDR1 MNHEY, CDR2 SVGEGT. With V trimmed by 4 bases and J by 2 bases, 5 bases remained unmatched. This CDR3 is CASSSPGQGNTGELFF. Here the CDR3 DNA reads TGTGCCAGCAGTTCTCCGGGACAGGGTAACACCGGGGAGCTGTTTTTT.

The chain employs TRBV24-1 and TRBJ2-7; tentative D call: TRBD1 (5 bases). The V end was cut by 2 bases, the J end by 7 bases, with 14 bases between. CDR1 is KGHDR, CDR2 SFDVKD, per germline. The CDR3 has 14 amino acids. The CDR3 nucleotides are TGTGCCACCAGTGATTACCAGGGTTTCGGGGAGCAGTACTTC. Translating gives CATSDYQGFGEQYF.

The chain couples TRBV6-5 to TRBJ1-5; D ambiguous. The V gene's germline CDR1 is MNHEY and CDR2 SVGAGI. The CDR3 runs to 15 residues. Trimming removed 8 bases at V and 0 bases at J, with 14 bases between. The CDR3 DNA reads as TGTGCCAGCCTTCCCGGACGGACTAGCAATCAGCCCCAGCATTTT. Its translation is CASLPGRTSNQPQHF.

There are a few counts of this clone. The V and J genes are TRBV6-4 and TRBJ1-2; D not certain. The CDR3 is made up of 13 amino acids. Between the trimmed V and J ends, which lost 0 bases and 3 bases, there was a span of 5 bases. CDR1 and CDR2 (germline): MRHNA, SNTAGT. CDR3 in amino acids: CASSDSRDYGYTF. In DNA form, the CDR3 reads TGTGCCAGCAGTGACTCGAGGGACTATGGCTACACCTTC.

The chain has TRBV28 and TRBJ1-1, with D perhaps TRBD1 (5 bases). Germline V CDR1 and CDR2: MDHEN, SYDVKM. The ends were cut back, 6 bases at V and 6 bases at J, with 11 bases in the middle. This CDR3 is built from 12 residues. The CDR3 loop reads CASRVQGPEAFF. The CDR3 nucleotides are TGTGCCAGCAGAGTTCAGGGTCCTGAAGCTTTCTTT.

The CDR3 DNA sequence: TGTGCCAGCAGCTCTAGAACGGGACGGGGGGTCTATGGCTACACCTTC. Its translation is CASSSRTGRGVYGYTF. The rearrangement links TRBV7-8 to TRBJ1-2; D perhaps matches TRBD1 (5 bases). V was trimmed by 4 bases and J by 4 bases, leaving 19 bases between them. This CDR3 comprises 16 residues. Looked up from germline, CDR1 is SGHVS and CDR2 is FQNEAQ.

The rearrangement uses TRBV3-1 (or the pseudogene TRBV3-2) and TRBJ1-5, with a possible D match to TRBD1 (6 bases). With 4 bases removed from V and 3 bases from J, the gap between germline ends came to 13 bases. The germline V gene encodes CDR1 LGHDT and CDR2 YNNKEL (reference sequence). This CDR3 is built from 15 residues. The chain's CDR3 is CASSLGADHNQPQHF. DNA of the CDR3: TGTGCCAGCAGCCTGGGGGCAGACCACAATCAGCCCCAGCATTTT.

The V call is TRBV6-5, the J call TRBJ2-1; tentative D call: TRBD2 (5 bases). The length of the CDR3 is 11 residues. Trimming stripped 7 bases from V and 12 bases from J, with 13 bases between. Germline V gene lookup returns CDR1 MNHEY and CDR2 SVGAGI. CDR3 amino acids: CASTHGVGQFF. In nucleotides, the CDR3 is TGTGCCAGCACTCACGGGGTAGGGCAGTTCTTC.

The chain carries TRBV7-2 and TRBJ2-2; a possible D gene is TRBD1 (5 bases). Germline V lookup: CDR1 SGHTA, CDR2 FQGNSA. This CDR3 has 16 residues. The V and J ends lost 1 base and 1 base respectively, with 10 bases between them. The chain's CDR3 is CASSLVWGLNTGELFF. In DNA form, the CDR3 reads TGTGCCAGCAGCTTAGTCTGGGGCTTGAACACCGGGGAGCTGTTTTTT.

The rearrangement links TRBV2 to TRBJ2-7, with D unclear. This CDR3 is 10 amino acids long. Trimming pared 8 bases from V and 11 bases from J, leaving 13 bases between. Per germline, CDR1 SNHLY and CDR2 FYNNEI. The CDR3 nucleotides read TGTGCCAGCGATGGTGGTAAAAAGTACTTC. It encodes CASDGGKKYF.

This chain joins TRBV14 and TRBJ2-7, with a tentative D call TRBD2 (6 bases). Germline assignment: CDR1 SGHDN and CDR2 FVKESK. The CDR3 is 14 amino acids. With 1 base removed from V and 7 bases from J, the gap between germline ends came to 14 bases. Written as DNA, the CDR3 is TGTGCCAGCAGCCAAGGTCCAGCGGGCTTGGAGCAGTACTTC. Its translation is CASSQGPAGLEQYF.

The chain has TRBV5-1 and TRBJ1-5; D gene ambiguous. Trimming took 4 bases from V and 8 from J, leaving 7 bases between them. Germline-derived CDR1 and CDR2 are SGHRS and YFSETQ. The CDR3 spans 11 residues. The CDR3 loop is CASSPMEPQHF. In DNA form, the CDR3 reads TGCGCCAGCAGCCCCATGGAGCCCCAGCATTTT.